These 6 T cell receptor beta chains were all obtained from the same sample, sequenced in a study of CD4 T cells in relation to SARS-CoV-2 and coronaviruses. These receptors have no identified antigens. Repertoires were generated with immunoSEQ multiplex PCR, while TCRdb's copy carries only in-frame clones and drops some. The table lists tens of thousands of clones, roughly 84% of them singletons. Source material: naive CD4+ T cells from PBMCs, cultured in vitro. Subset given: naive CD4+ T cells isolated by negative enrichment. These receptors were taken from an adult with COVID-19.

This clone came up once. This sequence joins TRBV7-9 and TRBJ2-5; the D gene is possibly TRBD2 (6 bases). CDR3 length: 13 residues. The V and J ends lost 3 bases and 5 bases respectively, with 10 bases between them. Looked up from germline, CDR1 is SEHNR and CDR2 is FQNEAQ (reference sequence). The CDR3 is CASSFGRDETQYF. CDR3 nucleotides: TGTGCCAGCAGCTTCGGGAGAGATGAGACCCAGTACTTC.

This clone was seen once. The chain has TRBV6-5 and TRBJ2-3; no clear D. This CDR3 spans 13 amino acids. Trimming took off 11 bases at V and 2 bases at J, with 14 bases between the two ends. Per germline, CDR1 MNHEY and CDR2 SVGAGI. Written as DNA, the CDR3 is TGTGCCTGCGACCCCTTAAACACAGATACGCAGTATTTT. It encodes CACDPLNTDTQYF.

The chain joins TRBV27 to TRBJ2-2, with 9 positions matching TRBD1. V lost 0 bases and J lost 6; bases outside the gene matches: 8. CDR3 length: 17 residues. The germline CDR1 and CDR2 sequences are MNHEY and SMNVEV (reference sequence). DNA for the CDR3: TGTGCCAGCAGTTTATCCTGGGACAGGGTAGCAGCCGGGGAGCTGTTTTTT. This sequence encodes CASSLSWDRVAAGELFF.

The chain has TRBV19 and TRBJ2-3; D possibly corresponds to TRBD2 (6 bases). The germline CDR1 and CDR2 sequences are LNHDA and SQIVND (reference sequence). The CDR3 runs to 14 residues. V lost 2 bases to trimming and J lost 0 bases, with 6 bases between them. CDR3 loop: CASSITSSTDTQYF. Written as DNA, the CDR3 is TGTGCCAGTAGTATAACTAGCAGCACAGATACGCAGTATTTT.

In its sample, this clone was seen once. The J gene is TRBJ1-1, the V gene TRBV30; D is undetermined. The length of the CDR3 is 14 residues. V shed 0 bases and J shed 5 bases, with 13 bases lying between them. Per the germline V gene, CDR1 is GTSNPN and CDR2 is SVGIG (reference sequence). Here the CDR3 reads CAWSVSVEGTEAFF. CDR3 bases: TGTGCCTGGAGTGTATCAGTCGAGGGAACTGAAGCTTTCTTT.

The genes are TRBV9 and TRBJ2-7; D may be TRBD2 (6 bases). The ends were cut back, 4 bases at V and 3 bases at J, with 14 bases in the middle. CDR1 and CDR2 from the germline V gene are SGDLS and YYNGEE. The CDR3 contains 14 residues. The chain's CDR3 is CASSPQGSGYEQYF. CDR3 nucleotide sequence: TGTGCCAGCAGCCCCCAGGGTAGCGGCTACGAGCAGTACTTC.